The TCR beta chain described here comes from a study of blood T cells in healthy people across ages. For this clonotype: A much larger clone lies a single base off, so this may be a read error.

The CDR3 has 15 residues. CDR1 MDHEN and CDR2 SYDVKM come from the germline V gene. A second PCR of roughly 7 to 11 cycles used a sample-barcoded 5' primer and a J-beta primer mix. TCRdb re-analysed the 5' RACE reads in MiXCR, keeping a single row per CDR3 protein. The sample contains roughly 700,000 distinct CDR3 sequences, 32% of which appear only once. The sequencing input was blood. V and J are TRBV28 and TRBJ1-5; the D gene is possibly TRBD1 (6 bases). This clonotype was obtained from an elderly woman in good health. Here the CDR3 reads CAGSLPQGYGQPQHF. CDR3 DNA sequence: TGTGCCGGCAGTTTGCCACAGGGATACGGTCAGCCCCAGCATTTT.